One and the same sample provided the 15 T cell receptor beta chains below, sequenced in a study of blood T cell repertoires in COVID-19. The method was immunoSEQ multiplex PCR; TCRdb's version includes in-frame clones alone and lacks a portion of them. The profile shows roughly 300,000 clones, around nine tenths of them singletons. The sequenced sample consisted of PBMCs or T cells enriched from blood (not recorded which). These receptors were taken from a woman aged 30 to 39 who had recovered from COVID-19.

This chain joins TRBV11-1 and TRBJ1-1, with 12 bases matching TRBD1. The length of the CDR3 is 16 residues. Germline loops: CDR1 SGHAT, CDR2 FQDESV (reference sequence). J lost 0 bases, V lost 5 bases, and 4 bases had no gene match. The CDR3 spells CASSLGQGALNTEAFF. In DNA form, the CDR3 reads TGTGCCAGCAGCCTGGGACAGGGGGCGTTGAACACTGAAGCTTTCTTT. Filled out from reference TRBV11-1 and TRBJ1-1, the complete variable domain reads EAEVAQSPRYKITEKSQAVAFWCDPISGHATLYWYRQILGQGPELLVQFQDESVVDDSQLPKDRFSAERLKGVDSTLKIQPAELGDSAMYLCASSLGQGALNTEAFFGQGTRLTVV.

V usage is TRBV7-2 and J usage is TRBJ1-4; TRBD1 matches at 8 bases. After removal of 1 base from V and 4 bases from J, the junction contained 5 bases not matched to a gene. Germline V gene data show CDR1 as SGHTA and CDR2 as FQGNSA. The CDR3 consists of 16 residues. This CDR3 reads CASSLGTGLSNEKLFF. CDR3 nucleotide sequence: TGTGCCAGCAGCTTAGGGACAGGGTTAAGTAATGAAAAACTGTTTTTT.

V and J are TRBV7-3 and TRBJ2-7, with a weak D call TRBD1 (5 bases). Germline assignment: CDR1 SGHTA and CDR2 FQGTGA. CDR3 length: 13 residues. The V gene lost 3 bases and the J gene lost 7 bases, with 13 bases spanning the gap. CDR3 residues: CASSLGQSGEQYF. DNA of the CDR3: TGTGCCAGCAGCTTGGGGCAGTCCGGAGAGCAGTACTTC. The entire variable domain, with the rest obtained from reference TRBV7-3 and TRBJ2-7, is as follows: GAGVSQTPSNKVTEKGKYVELRCDPISGHTALYWYRQSLGQGPEFLIYFQGTGAADDSGLPNDRFFAVRPEGSVSTLKIQRTERGDSAVYLCASSLGQSGEQYFGPGTRLTVT.

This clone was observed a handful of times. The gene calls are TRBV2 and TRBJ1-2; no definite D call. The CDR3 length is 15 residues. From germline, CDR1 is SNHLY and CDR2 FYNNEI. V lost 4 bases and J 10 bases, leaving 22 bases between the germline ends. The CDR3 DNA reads TGTGCCAGCAGTGGCCGGGTTTTCAGAGGGAGTGCCTACACCTTC. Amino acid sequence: CASSGRVFRGSAYTF.

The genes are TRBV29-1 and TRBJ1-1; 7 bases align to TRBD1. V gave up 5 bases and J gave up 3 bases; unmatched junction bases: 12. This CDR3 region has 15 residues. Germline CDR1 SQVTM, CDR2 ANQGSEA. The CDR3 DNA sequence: TGCAGCGTTCCTCCGACAGGGCGGGGTTACACTGAAGCTTTCTTT. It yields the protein CSVPPTGRGYTEAFF.

The CDR3 DNA sequence: TGTGCCAGCAGCTTCGTCACAGGGGGCTATGGCTACACCTTC. It codes for CASSFVTGGYGYTF. The chain employs TRBV7-9 and TRBJ1-2, with 8 bases identical to TRBD1. Germline CDR1 SEHNR, CDR2 FQNEAQ (reference sequence). J was trimmed by 4 bases and V by 3 bases; bases with no gene match: 4. CDR3 length equals 14 residues.

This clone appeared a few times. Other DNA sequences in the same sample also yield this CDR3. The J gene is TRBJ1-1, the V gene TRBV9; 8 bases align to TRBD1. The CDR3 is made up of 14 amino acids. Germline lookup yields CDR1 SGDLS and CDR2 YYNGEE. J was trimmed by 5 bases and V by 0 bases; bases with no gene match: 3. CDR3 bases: TGTGCCAGCAGCGTAGCTACAGGGGGTACTGAAGCTTTCTTT. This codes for CASSVATGGTEAFF.

CDR3 nucleotides: TGTGCCAGCAGCTTAGTGGGCAGCGGGGGGCGCCTAGCCTACGAGCAGTACTTC. As protein: CASSLVGSGGRLAYEQYF. V and J are TRBV7-2 and TRBJ2-7; 9 bases match TRBD2. Germline V lookup: CDR1 SGHTA, CDR2 FQGNSA. The V segment lost 1 base and the J segment 2 bases; nucleotides outside the gene matches: 12. The CDR3 is made up of 18 amino acids.

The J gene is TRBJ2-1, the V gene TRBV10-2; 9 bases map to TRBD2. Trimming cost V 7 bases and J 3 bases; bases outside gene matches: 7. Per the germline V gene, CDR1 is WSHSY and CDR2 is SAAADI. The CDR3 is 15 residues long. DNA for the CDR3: TGCGCCAGCACCGATAGCGGGGGCCGCTACAATGAGCAGTTCTTC. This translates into CASTDSGGRYNEQFF.

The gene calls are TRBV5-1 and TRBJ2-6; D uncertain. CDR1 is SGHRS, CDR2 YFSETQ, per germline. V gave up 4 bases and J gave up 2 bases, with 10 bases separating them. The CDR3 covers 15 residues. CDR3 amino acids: CASSQTAPGANVLTF. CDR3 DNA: TGCGCCAGCAGCCAAACAGCCCCTGGGGCCAACGTCCTGACTTTC.

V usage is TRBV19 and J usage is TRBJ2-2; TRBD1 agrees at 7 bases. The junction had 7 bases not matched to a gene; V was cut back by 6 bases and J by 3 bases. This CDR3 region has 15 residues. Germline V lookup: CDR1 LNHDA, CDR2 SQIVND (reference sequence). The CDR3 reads CASRGQTTHTGELFF. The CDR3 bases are TGTGCCAGTAGGGGACAGACCACGCACACCGGGGAGCTGTTTTTT.

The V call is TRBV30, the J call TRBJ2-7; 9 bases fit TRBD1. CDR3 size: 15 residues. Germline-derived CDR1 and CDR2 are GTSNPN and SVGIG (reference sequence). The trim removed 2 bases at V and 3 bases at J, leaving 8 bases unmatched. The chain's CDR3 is CAWSPGGQGNYEQYF. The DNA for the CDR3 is TGTGCCTGGAGTCCCGGAGGACAGGGGAACTACGAGCAGTACTTC.

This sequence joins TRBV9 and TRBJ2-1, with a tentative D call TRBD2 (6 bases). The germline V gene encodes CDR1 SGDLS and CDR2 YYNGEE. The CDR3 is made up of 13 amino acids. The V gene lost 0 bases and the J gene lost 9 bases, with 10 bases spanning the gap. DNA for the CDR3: TGTGCCAGCAGCGTAGTTTTCGGGGGTGAGCAGTTCTTC. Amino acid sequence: CASSVVFGGEQFF.

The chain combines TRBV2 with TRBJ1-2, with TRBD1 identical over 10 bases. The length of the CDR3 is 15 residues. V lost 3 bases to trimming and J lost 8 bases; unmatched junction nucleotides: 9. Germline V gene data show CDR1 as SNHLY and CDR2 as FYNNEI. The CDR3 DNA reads TGTGCCAGCAGTGACAGACCGGGACAGGGGAGCGGCTACACCTTC. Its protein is CASSDRPGQGSGYTF.

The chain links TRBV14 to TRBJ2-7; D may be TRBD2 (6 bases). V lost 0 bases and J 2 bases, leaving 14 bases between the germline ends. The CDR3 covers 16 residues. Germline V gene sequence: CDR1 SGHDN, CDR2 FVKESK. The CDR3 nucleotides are TGTGCCAGCAGCCAAGAACCGGGACTGGTAGCCTACGAGCAGTACTTC. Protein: CASSQEPGLVAYEQYF.